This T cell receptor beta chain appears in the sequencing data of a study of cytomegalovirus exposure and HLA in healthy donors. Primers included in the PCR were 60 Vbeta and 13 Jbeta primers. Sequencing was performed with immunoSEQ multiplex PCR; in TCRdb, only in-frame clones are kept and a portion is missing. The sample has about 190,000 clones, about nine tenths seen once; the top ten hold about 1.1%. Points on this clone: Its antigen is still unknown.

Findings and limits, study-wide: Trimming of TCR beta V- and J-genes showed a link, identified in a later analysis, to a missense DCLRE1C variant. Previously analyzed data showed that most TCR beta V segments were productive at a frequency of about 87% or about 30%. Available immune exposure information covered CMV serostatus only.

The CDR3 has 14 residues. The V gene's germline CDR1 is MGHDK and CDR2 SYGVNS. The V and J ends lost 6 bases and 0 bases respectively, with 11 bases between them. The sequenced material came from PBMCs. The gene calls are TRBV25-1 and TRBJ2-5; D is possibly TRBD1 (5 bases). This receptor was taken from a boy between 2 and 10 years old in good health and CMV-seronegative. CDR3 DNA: TGTGCCAGCAGCCGCGACAGCAACCAAGAGACCCAGTACTTC. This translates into CASSRDSNQETQYF. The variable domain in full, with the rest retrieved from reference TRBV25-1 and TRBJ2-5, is EADIYQTPRYLVIGTGKKITLECSQTMGHDKMYWYQQDPGMELHLIHYSYGVNSTEKGDLSSESTVSRIRTEHFPLTLESARPSHTSQYLCASSRDSNQETQYFGPGTRLLVL.